This TCR beta chain appears in the sequencing data of a study of T-cell reconstitution after alpha-beta-depleted transplantation in children. Unique molecular identifiers were used to barcode this TCRbeta library. TCRdb reanalysed the PCR reads using MiXCR and keeps one entry per CDR3 protein. The profile shows approximately 97,000 distinct CDR3 sequences, about 8% of them singletons. Remarks on this clonotype: Its specificity is not known.

The trim removed 10 bases at V and 5 bases at J, leaving 21 bases unmatched. Germline V gene sequence: CDR1 MNHEY, CDR2 SMNVEV (reference sequence). CDR3 length: 19 residues. Study-level results: There were reportedly several hundred expanded graft clones from which alpha-beta T cells came about two months after transplant.

This specimen consisted of PBMCs, obtained before TCRalphabeta/CD19-depleted stem cell transplant. This clonotype was obtained from a boy aged 2 to 10 with acute lymphoblastic leukemia, due to receive a stem cell transplant. V usage is TRBV27 and J usage is TRBJ2-1, with 12 bases that match TRBD2. CDR3 bases: TGTGCCACCTCAGGGGGGCTAGCGGGGGGGCCGATACGGGACAATGAGCAGTTCTTC. Its protein product is CATSGGLAGGPIRDNEQFF.